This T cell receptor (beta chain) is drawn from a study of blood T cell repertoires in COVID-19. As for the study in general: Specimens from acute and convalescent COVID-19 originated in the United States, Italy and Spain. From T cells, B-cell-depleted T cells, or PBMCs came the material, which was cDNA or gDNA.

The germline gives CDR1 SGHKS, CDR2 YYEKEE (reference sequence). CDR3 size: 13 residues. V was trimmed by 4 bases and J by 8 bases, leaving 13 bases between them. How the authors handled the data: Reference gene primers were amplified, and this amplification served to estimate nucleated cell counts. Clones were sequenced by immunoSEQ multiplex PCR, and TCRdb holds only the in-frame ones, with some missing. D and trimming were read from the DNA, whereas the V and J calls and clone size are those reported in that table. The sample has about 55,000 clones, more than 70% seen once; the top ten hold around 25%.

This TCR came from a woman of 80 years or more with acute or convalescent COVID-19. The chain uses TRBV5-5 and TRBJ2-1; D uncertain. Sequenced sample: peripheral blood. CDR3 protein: CASSDPMVYEQFF. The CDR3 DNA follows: TGTGCCAGCAGCGATCCTATGGTTTATGAGCAGTTCTTC. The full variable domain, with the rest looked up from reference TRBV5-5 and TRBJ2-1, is DAGVTQSPTHLIKTRGQQVTLRCSPISGHKSVSWYQQVLGQGPQFIFQYYEKEERGRGNFPDRFSARQFPNYSSELNVNALLLGDSALYLCASSDPMVYEQFFGPGTRLTVL.